One and the same sample provided the 15 T cell receptor beta chains below, sequenced in a study of CD8+ T cells in alopecia areata. The treatment here: oral pan-JAK inhibitor, 5-10 mg twice daily. TCR sequencing used cDNA made by reverse transcription of extracted RNA. Measured with immunoSEQ multiplex PCR; TCRdb has only the in-frame clones, and not every one. Here the sample spans about 190,000 clones, approximately 56% being singletons. The sequencing here drew on CD4+ T cells sorted from blood, taken at week 4, from a patient treated with tofacitinib. Every receptor here comes from a human donor with alopecia areata.

The rearrangement uses TRBV4-1 and TRBJ2-1; no definite D call. The CDR3 contains 18 residues. The germline V gene has CDR1 MGHRA and CDR2 YSYEKL. With 0 bases removed from V and 2 bases from J, the gap between germline ends came to 17 bases. DNA for the CDR3: TGCGCCAGCAGCCAAGATTTTCCGCGGACCATCCCCTACAATGAGCAGTTCTTC. This sequence encodes CASSQDFPRTIPYNEQFF.

Note on this clone: The sample contains more than one DNA sequence encoding this CDR3. The gene calls are TRBV29-1 and TRBJ2-1, with D unclear. Germline V lookup: CDR1 SQVTM, CDR2 ANQGSEA. The CDR3 loop spans 11 amino acids. V was shortened by 1 base and J by 4 bases, with 2 bases between the two germline ends. The CDR3 protein is CSVEVYNEQFF. CDR3 DNA: TGCAGCGTTGAAGTTTACAATGAGCAGTTCTTC.

The rearrangement uses TRBV5-4 and TRBJ2-5, with a possible D match to TRBD2 (6 bases). The length of the CDR3 is 14 residues. The ends were cut back, 5 bases at V and 5 bases at J, with 16 bases in the middle. The V gene's germline CDR1 is SGHNT and CDR2 YYREEE (reference sequence). The CDR3 protein is CASSNSGLGETQYF. CDR3 DNA: TGTGCCAGCAGTAATAGCGGCTTGGGGGAGACCCAGTACTTC.

This clone was counted only a few times. The gene calls are TRBV29-1 and TRBJ2-7; D possibly corresponds to TRBD1 (5 bases). Trimming took 4 bases from V and 1 from J, leaving 11 bases between them. Germline V gene data show CDR1 as SQVTM and CDR2 as ANQGSEA. This CDR3 contains 13 residues. CDR3 in amino acids: CSVARGWSYEQYF. In DNA form, the CDR3 reads TGCAGCGTTGCAAGGGGTTGGTCCTACGAGCAGTACTTC.

The chain couples TRBV30 to TRBJ1-5; a weak D match, TRBD1 (5 bases). V was cut by 2 bases and J by 3 bases, with 11 bases left in between. The CDR3 extends over 14 amino acids. The germline CDR1 and CDR2 sequences are GTSNPN and SVGIG (reference sequence). The CDR3 sequence: CAWSRDSNNQPQHF. The CDR3 nucleotides read TGTGCCTGGAGTCGCGACAGCAACAATCAGCCCCAGCATTTT. Complete variable domain (other parts from reference TRBV30 and TRBJ1-5): SQTIHQWPATLVQPVGSPLSLECTVEGTSNPNLYWYRQAAGRGLQLLFYSVGIGQISSEVPQNLSASRPQDRQFILSSKKLLLSDSGFYLCAWSRDSNNQPQHFGDGTRLSIL.

CDR3 in DNA: TGTGCCAGCAGTTGGGACAGGCGGATACAGGGCTACACCTTC. Its protein product is CASSWDRRIQGYTF. The chain uses TRBV6-5 and TRBJ1-2; 8 bases agree with TRBD1. CDR3 length equals 14 residues. The trim removed 4 bases at V and 8 bases at J, leaving 9 bases unmatched. Germline lookup yields CDR1 MNHEY and CDR2 SVGAGI.

V gene TRBV20-1 combines with J gene TRBJ1-2; possibly TRBD1 for D (5 bases). In germline, CDR1 is DFQATT, CDR2 SNEGSKA (reference sequence). The CDR3 length is 11 residues. The V and J ends lost 6 bases and 8 bases respectively, with 13 bases between them. The CDR3 bases are TGCAGTGCCGGACAAGGCGAGGGCTACACCTTC. It translates to CSAGQGEGYTF.

V gene TRBV9 combines with J gene TRBJ1-2, with D maybe TRBD1 (6 bases). Trimming took off 4 bases at V and 2 bases at J, with 15 bases between the two ends. There are 15 residues in the CDR3. Germline V gene sequence: CDR1 SGDLS, CDR2 YYNGEE. CDR3 DNA: TGTGCCAGCAGCCCCCGGGCAGGGGCCAACTATGGCTACACCTTC. It encodes CASSPRAGANYGYTF.

This clone was detected only a few times. The V call is TRBV28, the J call TRBJ1-1, with D unresolved. The CDR3 runs to 14 residues. V lost 3 bases to trimming and J lost 0 bases, with 8 bases between them. The germline CDR1 and CDR2 sequences are MDHEN and SYDVKM. CDR3 in amino acids: CASSFRRLNTEAFF. CDR3 sequence (DNA): TGTGCCAGCAGTTTTCGGCGACTGAACACTGAAGCTTTCTTT.

This chain joins TRBV25-1 and TRBJ2-5, with TRBD2 as a possible D gene (7 bases). The CDR3 runs to 14 residues. V shed 0 bases and J shed 5 bases, with 10 bases lying between them. Looked up from germline, CDR1 is MGHDK and CDR2 is SYGVNS. CDR3 loop: CASSEYGGGETQYF. DNA of the CDR3: TGTGCCAGCAGTGAATACGGCGGGGGCGAGACCCAGTACTTC.

Only a few counts were recorded for this clone. The V call is TRBV29-1, the J call TRBJ2-3; tentative D call: TRBD2 (5 bases). Trimming removed 0 bases at V and 4 bases at J, with 14 bases between. The CDR3 is 15 amino acids. Per the germline V gene, CDR1 is SQVTM and CDR2 is ANQGSEA. The CDR3 loop reads CSVEDEGSRADTQYF. CDR3 DNA sequence: TGCAGCGTTGAAGATGAGGGCAGCCGCGCAGATACGCAGTATTTT.

The gene calls are TRBV27 and TRBJ2-3; D is perhaps TRBD1 or TRBD2 (6 bases each). Germline lookup yields CDR1 MNHEY and CDR2 SMNVEV (reference sequence). Trimming took off 2 bases at V and 7 bases at J, with 13 bases between the two ends. The CDR3 totals 14 residues. This chain's CDR3 is CASSLARGRNTQYF. CDR3 DNA: TGTGCCAGCAGTTTAGCCCGGGGGCGGAATACGCAGTATTTT.

The chain couples TRBV7-2 to TRBJ2-2; D unclear. V lost 3 bases and J lost 5, with 16 bases in between. The CDR3 extends over 16 amino acids. Germline V gene data show CDR1 as SGHTA and CDR2 as FQGNSA. CDR3 in amino acids: CASSFSSRPETGELFF. The CDR3 nucleotides read TGTGCCAGCAGCTTTTCGAGCAGGCCAGAGACCGGGGAGCTGTTTTTT.

The gene calls are TRBV18 and TRBJ1-5; D possibly corresponds to TRBD1 (5 bases). V lost 2 bases to trimming and J lost 6 bases, with 5 bases between them. Germline V gene data show CDR1 as KGHSH and CDR2 as LQKENI. There are 12 residues in the CDR3. This CDR3 is CASSPGGQPQHF. As DNA, the CDR3 is TGTGCCAGCTCACCAGGGGGTCAGCCCCAGCATTTT.

This clone has only a few counts. This sample includes further DNA sequences coding for the same CDR3. The genes are TRBV18 and TRBJ2-7, with 7 bases that match TRBD1. The V and J ends lost 2 bases and 3 bases, in that order; junction bases with no gene match: 4. Germline-derived CDR1 and CDR2 are KGHSH and LQKENI. The length of the CDR3 is 14 residues. The CDR3 coding sequence is TGTGCCAGCTCACCAAGGGGGCCTTACTACGAGCAGTACTTC. This codes for CASSPRGPYYEQYF.